The subject of this entry is one TCR beta chain. This record belongs to a study of identical twins. The CDR3 consists of 12 residues. The germline V gene has CDR1 MNHEY and CDR2 SVGEGT. The V and J ends lost 2 bases and 10 bases respectively, with 9 bases between them. From the 5' RACE reads, TCRdb called clonotypes with MiXCR, one entry per CDR3 protein. The table has some 240,000 distinct CDR3 sequences, roughly a tenth seen once; the top ten hold about 9.1%. This rearrangement joins TRBV6-2 or TRBV6-3 to TRBJ2-1; maybe TRBD1 (5 bases). This receptor was obtained from a man aged 50 to 59 in good health. Material: memory T cells sorted from blood. CDR3 sequence (DNA): TGTGCCAGCAGTTACGGAAGGGGCGAGCAGTTCTTC. Translation: CASSYGRGEQFF.